This TCR beta chain was sequenced during a study of a mutant IDH1 vaccine in newly diagnosed glioma (dated by TCRdb to the early 2020s). Regarding the study in general: Across visits V03 through V10, patients got a total of eight vaccinations, given in weeks 1, 3, 5, 7, 11, 15, 19 and 23. Vaccination began 4-6 weeks after radiotherapy alone, or alongside temozolomide cycles in the chemotherapy-containing groups. Of the approximately 35 treated patients, approximately 60% were male and about 40% were female, and the mean age was about 40 years. Prior to enrollment, patients had been given standard therapy consisting of radiotherapy alone, temozolomide alone, or radiochemotherapy with temozolomide, with the combination given to most patients. Peripheral blood was drawn at six visits: V03 (baseline), V05, V07, V10, V12 and V13. For exploratory analyses, about 25 treated patients had longitudinal TCRB deep sequencing done wherever samples were available.

The research as a whole found: Vaccine-induced immune responses across multiple MHC alleles were detected in approximately 94% of patients. PBMC samples for TCRB deep sequencing were selected based on availability. The authors noted that analyses of patient blood samples could not be reproduced because of sample limitations. Changes in the top peripheral T cell clonotypes picked up by TCRB sequencing did not appear to be linked to pseudoprogression.

Comment on this clone: Its antigen is currently not known. Base-call qualities are not available, and no considerably larger clone is one nucleotide away.

Read against the paper, the sample's time point label means: week 23, last vaccination. Each vaccine dose was 300 ug of a 20-mer mutant IDH1 peptide in Montanide, given subcutaneously with topical imiquimod. All donors had newly diagnosed IDH1-mutant astrocytomas of WHO grade 3 or 4 that showed loss of nuclear ATRX. The samples were drawn from NOA16, a multicentre, single-arm, open-label phase I trial in Germany that tested a mutant IDH1 peptide vaccine in humans for the first time. The DNeasy Blood and Tissue Kit was used to extract genomic DNA from EDTA blood for TCRB sequencing. Library construction relied on the immunoSEQ multiplex PCR assay. The hsTCRB Kit was used according to the manufacturer's protocol to amplify rearranged TCR beta chain sequences. An Illumina MiSeq was used to sequence the TCRB libraries. Processing in the source paper ran as follows. The proprietary platform of the kit vendor was used for demultiplexing, trimming and gene mapping. This immuneACCESS table, as held by TCRdb, lists in-frame sequences with V and J called but not all clones. Of the missing ones, under half trace to an unresolved V gene in checked studies; the others have no known cause. V and J calls and clone size are those listed in that table; D and trimming were worked out from the DNA. In all, the sample holds roughly 38,000 clones, and more than 60% of those were seen once. Of the sample, around 6.9% is held by the ten largest clones.

The cysteine opens and the phenylalanine closes a CDR3 of 15 amino acids. The DNA shown is the 45-base CDR3, in frame from base 1. Here V drops 5 bases and J drops 6 bases, and the junction holds 13 bases not matched to any gene. The germline V gene encodes CDR1 SGHTA and CDR2 FQGNSA. This clonotype was sampled from a woman in her thirties or forties with glioma. Some clones in this sample may be carry-over from other donors' samples. The chain joins TRBV7-2 to TRBJ2-7, with 7 junctional bases fitting TRBD2. This specimen consisted of PBMCs, obtained from a glioma patient whose treatment included an IDH1 peptide vaccine. The nucleotide sequence reads TGTGCCAGCAGCCCTTCTAGCGGTCTTTTCTCCGAGCAGTACTTC. Translated, it gives CASSPSSGLFSEQYF. Supplemented by the reference TRBV7-2 and TRBJ2-7 proteins around the CDR3, the complete variable domain is GAGVSQSPSNKVTEKGKDVELRCDPISGHTALYWYRQSLGQGLEFLIYFQGNSAPDKSGLPSDRFSAERTGGSVSTLTIQRTQQEDSAVYLCASSPSSGLFSEQYFGPGTRLTVT.